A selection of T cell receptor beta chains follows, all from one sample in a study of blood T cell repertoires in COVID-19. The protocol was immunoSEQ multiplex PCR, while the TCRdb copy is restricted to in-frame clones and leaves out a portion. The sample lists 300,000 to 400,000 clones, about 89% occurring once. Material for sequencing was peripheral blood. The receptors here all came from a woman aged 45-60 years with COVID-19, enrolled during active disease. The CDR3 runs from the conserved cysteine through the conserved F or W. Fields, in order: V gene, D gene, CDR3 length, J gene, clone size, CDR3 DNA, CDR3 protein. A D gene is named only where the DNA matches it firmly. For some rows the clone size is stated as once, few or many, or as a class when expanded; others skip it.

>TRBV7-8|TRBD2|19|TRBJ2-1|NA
TGTGCCAGCAGCAAGCGGACTAGCGGGAGGGCTACGGAGTACAATGAGCAGTTCTTC
CASSKRTSGRATEYNEQFF
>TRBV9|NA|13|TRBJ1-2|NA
TGTGCCAGCAGCGTAGTTTCGCCGGGTGGCTACACCTTC
CASSVVSPGGYTF
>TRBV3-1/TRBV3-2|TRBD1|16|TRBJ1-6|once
TGTGCCAGCCCAGGCCCGGGACAGGGGGCGAAATCACCCCTCCACTTT
CASPGPGQGAKSPLHF
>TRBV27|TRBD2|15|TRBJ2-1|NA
TGTGCCAGCAGTTTATCTAGCGGGGGTTACAATGAGCAGTTCTTC
CASSLSSGGYNEQFF
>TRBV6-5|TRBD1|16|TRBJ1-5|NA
TGTGCCAGCAGTTACAGGGGGCGAGTGAGTAATCAGCCCCAGCATTTT
CASSYRGRVSNQPQHF
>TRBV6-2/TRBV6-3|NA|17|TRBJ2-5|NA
TGTGCCAGCAGTTACTCGAGAGGGCCGTCTTCTTTACGGACCCAGTACTTC
CASSYSRGPSSLRTQYF
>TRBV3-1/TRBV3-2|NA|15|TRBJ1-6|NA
TGTGCCAGCAGCCAAGGGGCAGGGGTTAGGTCACCCCTCCACTTT
CASSQGAGVRSPLHF
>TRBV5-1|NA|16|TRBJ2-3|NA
TGCGCCAGCAGCTTGATGGGGGGACGGGGCACAGATACGCAGTATTTT
CASSLMGGRGTDTQYF
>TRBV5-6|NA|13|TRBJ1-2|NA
TGTGCCAGCAGTTCGACAGCCGCATATGGCTACACCTTC
CASSSTAAYGYTF
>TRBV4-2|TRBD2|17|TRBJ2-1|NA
TGTGCCAGCAGCCAAGAAAAGTCGCTAGCGGGAATTGGTGTGCAGTTCTTC
CASSQEKSLAGIGVQFF
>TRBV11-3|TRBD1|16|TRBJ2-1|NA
TGTGCCAGCAGCTTAGAAGGAGGACAGGGTTCTCGAGAGCAGTTCTTC
CASSLEGGQGSREQFF
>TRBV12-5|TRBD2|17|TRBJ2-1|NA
TGTGCTAGTGGTTTGGTACAAGGACTAGCTAGGACGGATGAGCAGTTCTTC
CASGLVQGLARTDEQFF
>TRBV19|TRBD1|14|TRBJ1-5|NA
TGTGCCAGTAGGGACAGGGATAGCAATCAGCCCCAGCATTTT
CASRDRDSNQPQHF
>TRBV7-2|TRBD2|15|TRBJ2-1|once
TGTGCCAGCAGCGCGACTAGCGGGGGATACAATGAGCAGTTCTTC
CASSATSGGYNEQFF
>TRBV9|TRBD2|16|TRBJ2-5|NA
TGTGCCAGCAGCGAGACCGGGACTAGCAGACAAGAGACCCAGTACTTC
CASSETGTSRQETQYF
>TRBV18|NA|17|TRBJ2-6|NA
TGTGCCAGCTCACCGGGGACTTCTAGCTCTGGGGCCAACGTCCTGACTTTC
CASSPGTSSSGANVLTF
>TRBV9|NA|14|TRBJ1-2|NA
TGTGCCAGCAGCGTAGCCGGGGTATCGTTTGGCTACACCTTC
CASSVAGVSFGYTF
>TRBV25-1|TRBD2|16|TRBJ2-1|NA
TGTGCCAGCAGTGAGTCACTAGCGTATTCCTACAATGAGCAGTTCTTC
CASSESLAYSYNEQFF
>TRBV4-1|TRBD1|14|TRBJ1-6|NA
TGCGCCAGCAGCCAAGAACAGGGGCATTCACCCCTCCACTTT
CASSQEQGHSPLHF
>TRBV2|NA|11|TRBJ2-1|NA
TGTGCCAGCAGTGGCCCGGATGAGCAGTTCTTC
CASSGPDEQFF
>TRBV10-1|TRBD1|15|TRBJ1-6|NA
TGCGCCAGCGAACCTGGGACAGGGGGGTATTCACCCCTCCACTTT
CASEPGTGGYSPLHF
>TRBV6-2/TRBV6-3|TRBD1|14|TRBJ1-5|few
TGTGCCAGCAGCTTCACAGGGGGCGGACAGCCCCAGCATTTT
CASSFTGGGQPQHF
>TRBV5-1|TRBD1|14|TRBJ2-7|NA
TGCGCCAGCAGCCAACAGGGGGTAGTGGACGAGCAGTACTTC
CASSQQGVVDEQYF
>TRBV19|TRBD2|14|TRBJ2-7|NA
TGTGCCAGTAGTAGGACTAGCGGGACCTACGAGCAGTACTTC
CASSRTSGTYEQYF
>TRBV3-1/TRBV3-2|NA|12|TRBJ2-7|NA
TGTGCCAGCAGCCCAAACTACTACGAGCAGTACTTC
CASSPNYYEQYF
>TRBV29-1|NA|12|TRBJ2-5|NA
TGCAGCTCTCGGGAGTTCCAAGAGACCCAGTACTTC
CSSREFQETQYF
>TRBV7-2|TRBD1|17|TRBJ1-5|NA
TGTGCCAGCAGCCCCAGGGACAGTGAGAATAGCAATCAGCCCCAGCATTTT
CASSPRDSENSNQPQHF
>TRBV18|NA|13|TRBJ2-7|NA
TGTGCCAGCTCACCCCCAGGGGAATGGGAGCAGTACTTC
CASSPPGEWEQYF